This TCR beta chain emerged from a study of blood T cell repertoires in COVID-19. Study background: The United States, Italy and Spain provided the acute and convalescent COVID-19 samples. T cells, B-cell-depleted T cells, or PBMCs provided the cDNA or gDNA that served as material.

Original processing methods: Amplification of reference gene primers provided the estimated nucleated cell counts. The method was immunoSEQ multiplex PCR; TCRdb's version includes in-frame clones alone and lacks a portion of them. V, J and clone size were drawn from that table, and D and trimming were deduced from the DNA. This sample has roughly 230,000 clones; under 90% occur once, and the top ten carry over 9.5%. The CDR3 runs 16 residues. J gave up 6 bases and V 2 bases, and 10 bases lay outside the gene matches. Germline-derived CDR1 and CDR2 are LGHDT and YNNKEL (reference sequence). Seattle participants joined during active infection and were tracked over time.

The sequence came from a woman over 75 with COVID-19, enrolled during active disease. The chain combines TRBV3-1 (or the pseudogene TRBV3-2) with TRBJ2-3; 8 nucleotides line up with TRBD2. The sample was peripheral blood. The CDR3 sequence is CASSQMGTSGRDTQYF. CDR3 DNA sequence: TGTGCCAGCAGCCAAATGGGAACTAGCGGCAGGGATACGCAGTATTTT.